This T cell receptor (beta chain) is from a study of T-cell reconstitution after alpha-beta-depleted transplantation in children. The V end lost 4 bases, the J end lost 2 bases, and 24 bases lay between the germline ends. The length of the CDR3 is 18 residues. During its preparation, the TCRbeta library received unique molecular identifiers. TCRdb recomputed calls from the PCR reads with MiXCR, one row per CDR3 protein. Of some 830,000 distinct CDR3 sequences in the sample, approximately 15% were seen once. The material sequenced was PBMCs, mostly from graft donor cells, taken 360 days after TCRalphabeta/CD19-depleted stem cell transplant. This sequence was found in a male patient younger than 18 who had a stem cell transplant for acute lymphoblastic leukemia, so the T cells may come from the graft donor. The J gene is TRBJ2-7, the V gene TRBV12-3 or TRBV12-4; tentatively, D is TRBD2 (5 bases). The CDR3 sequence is CASSSRPPRGGRPYEQYF. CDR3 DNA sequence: TGTGCCAGCAGTTCCCGCCCTCCGAGAGGAGGACGACCCTACGAGCAGTACTTC.